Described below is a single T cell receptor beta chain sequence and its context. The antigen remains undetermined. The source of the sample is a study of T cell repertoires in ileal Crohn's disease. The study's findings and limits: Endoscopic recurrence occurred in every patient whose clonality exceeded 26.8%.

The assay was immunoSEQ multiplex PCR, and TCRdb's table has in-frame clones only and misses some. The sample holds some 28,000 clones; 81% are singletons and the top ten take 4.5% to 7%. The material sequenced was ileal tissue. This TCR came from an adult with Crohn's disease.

The chain's CDR3 is CASSLVLGLGYTF. The DNA for the CDR3 is TGCGCCAGCAGCTTGGTACTGGGGCTTGGCTACACCTTC. The chain is built from TRBV5-1 and TRBJ1-2, with D perhaps TRBD1 (5 bases). V lost 0 bases, J lost 7 bases, and 10 bases lay in between. The CDR3 is made up of 13 amino acids. Per germline, CDR1 SGHRS and CDR2 YFSETQ.